This TCR beta chain stems from a study of T cell responses to AZD1222 COVID-19 vaccine. The study, taken as a whole, reports: The study identified only five or six AZD1222 recipients as seropositive at baseline.

Comments on this clone: Its specificity is unknown.

Profiling relied on immunoSEQ multiplex PCR, and the TCRdb table lists in-frame clones only, not all of them. The sample contains about 96,000 clones, under 95% of which appear only once. Losses at the gene ends were 6 bases for V and 6 bases for J; bases not matched to a gene: 7. CDR3 size: 13 residues. CDR1 is MDHEN, CDR2 SYDVKM, per germline. The chain has TRBV28 and TRBJ1-2, with 7 bases aligning to TRBD1. The input for sequencing was peripheral blood, taken on day 0 of MenACWY control vaccination. The TCR originated in an adult in good health. The CDR3 DNA sequence: TGTGCCAGCAGACTGGGACAGCGAAATGGCTACACCTTC. Translating gives CASRLGQRNGYTF.